Here is one T cell receptor beta chain with its context. The authors' processing: Scientists estimated how many nucleated cells there were by amplifying reference gene primers. Repertoires were generated with immunoSEQ multiplex PCR, while TCRdb's copy carries only in-frame clones and drops some. The V and J calls and the clone size are those of that table, but D and trimming were determined from the DNA. This sample has approximately 100,000 clones; approximately 84% occur once, and the top ten carry about 4.5%. This sample stems from a study of blood T cell repertoires in COVID-19. Study information: Material from acute and convalescent COVID-19 was sourced from the United States, Italy and Spain. Nucleic acid was either cDNA or gDNA, and it came from T cells, B-cell-depleted T cells, or PBMCs.

This TCR was sampled from a man in his fifties or sixties with acute or convalescent COVID-19. Sequenced sample: peripheral blood.

DNA for the CDR3: TGTGCTAGTGGTCCCGGCACAGGGGCTATCTCCTACAATGAGCAGTTCTTC. This encodes CASGPGTGAISYNEQFF. The chain has TRBV12-5 and TRBJ2-1; TRBD1 aligns across 7 bases. The germline V gene encodes CDR1 LGHNT and CDR2 FRNRAP. There are 17 residues in the CDR3. The J segment lost 0 bases and the V segment lost 5 bases, leaving 10 bases of the junction unmatched.